This T cell receptor beta chain came from a study of blood T cells in healthy people across ages. Germline lookup yields CDR1 SEHNR and CDR2 FQNEAQ (reference sequence). With 3 bases removed from V and 8 bases from J, the gap between germline ends came to 8 bases. The CDR3 is 12 residues long. The authors ran a second PCR of 7 to 11 cycles using a sample-barcoded 5' primer and a J-beta primer mix. One entry per CDR3 protein results from TCRdb running MiXCR on the 5' RACE reads. This sample carries some 730,000 distinct CDR3 sequences, about a fifth of them seen once, and the ten largest clones take roughly 22%.

Sequenced: blood. This sequence originates from a man in his sixties or seventies in good health. V and J are TRBV7-9 and TRBJ2-1; D is uncertain. CDR3 bases: TGTGCCAGCAGCTTCGGAGTCGATGAGCAGTTCTTC. Protein product: CASSFGVDEQFF.